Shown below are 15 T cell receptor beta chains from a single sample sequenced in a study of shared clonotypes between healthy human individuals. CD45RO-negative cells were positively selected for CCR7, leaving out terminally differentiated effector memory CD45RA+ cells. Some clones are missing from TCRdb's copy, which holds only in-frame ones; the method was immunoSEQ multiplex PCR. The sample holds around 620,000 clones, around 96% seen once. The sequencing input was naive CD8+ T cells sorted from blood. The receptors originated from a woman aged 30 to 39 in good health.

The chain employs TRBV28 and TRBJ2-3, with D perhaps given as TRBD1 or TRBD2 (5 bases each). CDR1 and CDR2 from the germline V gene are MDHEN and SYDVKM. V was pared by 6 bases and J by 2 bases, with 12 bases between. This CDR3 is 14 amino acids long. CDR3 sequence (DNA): TGTGCCAGCAGGGGGGACGGGTACACAGATACGCAGTATTTT. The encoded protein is CASRGDGYTDTQYF.

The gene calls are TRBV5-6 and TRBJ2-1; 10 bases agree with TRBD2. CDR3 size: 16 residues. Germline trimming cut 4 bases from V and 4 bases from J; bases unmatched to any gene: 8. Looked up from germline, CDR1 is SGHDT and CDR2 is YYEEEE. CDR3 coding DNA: TGTGCCAGCAGCAAACTAGCGGGAATGGGGTACAATGAGCAGTTCTTC. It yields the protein CASSKLAGMGYNEQFF.

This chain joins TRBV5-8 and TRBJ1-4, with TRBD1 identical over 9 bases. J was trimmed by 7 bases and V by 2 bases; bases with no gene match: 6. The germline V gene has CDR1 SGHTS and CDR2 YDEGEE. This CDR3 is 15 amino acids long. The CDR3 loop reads CASSLRDREGEKLFF. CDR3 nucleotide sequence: TGTGCCAGCAGCTTAAGGGACAGGGAGGGTGAAAAACTGTTTTTT.

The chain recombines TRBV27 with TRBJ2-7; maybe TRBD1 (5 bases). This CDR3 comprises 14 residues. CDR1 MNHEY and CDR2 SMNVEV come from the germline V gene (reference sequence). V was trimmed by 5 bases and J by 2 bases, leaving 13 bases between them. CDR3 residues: CASSVIWGPYEQYF. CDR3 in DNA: TGTGCCAGCAGTGTCATTTGGGGCCCCTACGAGCAGTACTTC.

Here the CDR3 DNA reads TGTGCCAGCAGCTTCCCTTCGAGCTCTGGAAACACCATATATTTT. Translated, it gives CASSFPSSSGNTIYF. The rearrangement uses TRBV28 and TRBJ1-3, with D unresolved. V lost 6 bases and J 0 bases, leaving 12 bases between the germline ends. CDR1 is MDHEN and CDR2 is SYDVKM in the germline V gene. The CDR3 spans 15 residues.

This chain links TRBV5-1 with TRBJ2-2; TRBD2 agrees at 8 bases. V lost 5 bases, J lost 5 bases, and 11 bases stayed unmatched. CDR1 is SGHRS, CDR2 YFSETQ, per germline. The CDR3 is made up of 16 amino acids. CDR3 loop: CASRGREVTVTGELFF. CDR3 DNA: TGCGCCAGCAGAGGGCGGGAGGTTACGGTTACCGGGGAGCTGTTTTTT.

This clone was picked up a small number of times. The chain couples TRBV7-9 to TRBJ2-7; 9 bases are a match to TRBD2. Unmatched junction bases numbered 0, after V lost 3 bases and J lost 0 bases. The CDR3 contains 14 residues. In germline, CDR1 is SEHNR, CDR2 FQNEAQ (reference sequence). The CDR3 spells CASSFSGSSYEQYF. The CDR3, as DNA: TGTGCCAGCAGCTTTAGCGGGAGCTCCTACGAGCAGTACTTC.

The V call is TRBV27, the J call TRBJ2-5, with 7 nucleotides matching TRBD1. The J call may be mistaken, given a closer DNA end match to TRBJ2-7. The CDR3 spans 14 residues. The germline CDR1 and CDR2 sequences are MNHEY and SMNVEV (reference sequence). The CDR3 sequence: CASSFGTERYEQYF. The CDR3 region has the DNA TGTGCCAGCAGTTTCGGGACAGAGAGGTACGAGCAGTACTTC.

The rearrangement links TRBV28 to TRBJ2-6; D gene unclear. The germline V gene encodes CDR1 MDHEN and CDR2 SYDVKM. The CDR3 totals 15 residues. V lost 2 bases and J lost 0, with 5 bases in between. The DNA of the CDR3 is TGTGCCAGCAGTTTACTGGACTCTGGGGCCAACGTCCTGACTTTC. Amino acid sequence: CASSLLDSGANVLTF.

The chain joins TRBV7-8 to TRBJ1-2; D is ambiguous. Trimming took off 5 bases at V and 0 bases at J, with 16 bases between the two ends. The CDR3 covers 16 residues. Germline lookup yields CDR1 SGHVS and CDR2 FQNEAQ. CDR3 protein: CASSPSLAASNYGYTF. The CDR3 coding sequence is TGTGCCAGCAGCCCTTCCCTCGCGGCTTCTAACTATGGCTACACCTTC.

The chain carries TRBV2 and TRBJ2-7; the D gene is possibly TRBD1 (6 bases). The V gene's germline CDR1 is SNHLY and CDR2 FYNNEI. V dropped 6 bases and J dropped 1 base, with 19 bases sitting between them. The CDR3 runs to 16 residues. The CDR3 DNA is TGTGCCAGCAGCACTATACGGACAGAGATTTCCTACGAGCAGTACTTC. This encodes CASSTIRTEISYEQYF.

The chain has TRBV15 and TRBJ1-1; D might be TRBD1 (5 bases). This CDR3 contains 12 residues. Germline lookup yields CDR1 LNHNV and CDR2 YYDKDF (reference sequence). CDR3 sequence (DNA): TGTGCTACGGAGGGGACGAACACTGAAGCTTTCTTT. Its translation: CATEGTNTEAFF.

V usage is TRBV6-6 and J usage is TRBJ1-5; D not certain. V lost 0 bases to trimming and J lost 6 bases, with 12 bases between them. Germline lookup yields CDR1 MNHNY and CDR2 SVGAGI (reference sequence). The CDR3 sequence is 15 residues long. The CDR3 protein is CASSYSNGVGQPQHF. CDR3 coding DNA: TGTGCCAGCAGTTACTCGAACGGGGTGGGTCAGCCCCAGCATTTT.

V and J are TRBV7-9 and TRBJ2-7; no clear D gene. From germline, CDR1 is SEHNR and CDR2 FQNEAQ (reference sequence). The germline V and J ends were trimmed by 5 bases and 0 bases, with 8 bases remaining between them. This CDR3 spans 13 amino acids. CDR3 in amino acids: CASSKTDSYEQYF. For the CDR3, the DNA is TGTGCCAGCAGCAAGACTGACTCCTACGAGCAGTACTTC.

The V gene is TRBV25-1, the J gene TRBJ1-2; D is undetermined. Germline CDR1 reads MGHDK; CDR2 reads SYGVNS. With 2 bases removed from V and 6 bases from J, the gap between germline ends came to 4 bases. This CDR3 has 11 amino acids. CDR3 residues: CASSELNGYTF. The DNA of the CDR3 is TGTGCCAGCAGTGAACTCAATGGCTACACCTTC.